The clone carrying this T cell receptor beta chain is termed medium-sized. Naive CD4+ T cells were purified with Tregs depleted by CD25. TCRdb called the 5' RACE reads again in MiXCR, with one record for every CDR3 protein. Of 8,000 to 10,000 distinct CDR3 sequences listed, 27% are singletons. The CDR3 is made up of 16 amino acids. CDR1 LGHNA and CDR2 YNFKEQ come from the germline V gene. Trimming cost V 0 bases and J 2 bases, with 13 bases left between them. V is TRBV4-2 and J is TRBJ1-1, with D possibly being TRBD1 (6 bases). The clonotype was recovered from a female donor with breast cancer. The sample was naive CD4+ T cells sorted from a lymph node. Subset meaning: naive CD4+ T cells, CD4+CD45RA+CD25-. As DNA, the CDR3 is TGTGCCAGCAGCCAAGATTGGGGGGGGCCCAACACTGAAGCTTTCTTT. Amino acids: CASSQDWGGPNTEAFF.